One and the same sample provided the 6 T cell receptor beta chains below, sequenced in a study of T cells in Graves' hyperthyroidism and ophthalmopathy. TCR beta CDR3 region amplification was performed from RNA transcripts. A set of HTBI primers served as the primers for a first-round RT-PCR of the TCR CDR3. TCRdb analysed the multiplex PCR reads with MiXCR anew, one entry per CDR3 protein. The sample holds 500,000 to 650,000 distinct CDR3 sequences, approximately 14% seen once. The sample taken for sequencing was blood. The source is a woman aged 40 to 49 with Graves' hyperthyroidism.

In this sample, this clonotype turned up many times. This chain connects TRBV20-1 to TRBJ2-1, with TRBD2 matching 8 bases. Germline V gene sequence: CDR1 DFQATT, CDR2 SNEGSKA (reference sequence). The CDR3 extends over 17 amino acids. With V trimmed by 6 bases and J by 0 bases, 13 bases remained unmatched. CDR3 coding DNA: TGCAGTGCACCGACTAGCGAGACCCTTTTCTCCTACAATGAGCAGTTCTTC. Amino acids: CSAPTSETLFSYNEQFF.

In its sample, this clonotype was seen many times. The J gene is TRBJ2-7, the V gene TRBV7-9; possibly TRBD2 for D (5 bases). The germline V and J ends were trimmed by 5 bases and 1 base, with 15 bases remaining between them. The CDR3 runs 15 residues. Germline CDR1 is SEHNR and CDR2 is FQNEAQ (reference sequence). CDR3 nucleotides: TGTGCCAGCAGCCCCCGCGGGCCCGTATCCTACGAGCAGTACTTC. It is translated as CASSPRGPVSYEQYF.

This clonotype was seen a handful of times. The chain joins TRBV19 to TRBJ2-1; tentative D call: TRBD1 (6 bases). The CDR3 is 16 amino acids. Germline V gives CDR1 LNHDA, CDR2 SQIVND (reference sequence). V was pared by 0 bases and J by 4 bases, with 13 bases between. CDR3 residues: CASSIDIGTKYNEQFF. The DNA for the CDR3 is TGTGCCAGTAGTATAGATATTGGGACAAAATACAATGAGCAGTTCTTC.

At least ten counts were recorded for this clonotype. This rearrangement joins TRBV28 to TRBJ1-5; no firm D call. CDR3 size: 16 residues. V was clipped by 6 bases and J by 3 bases, with 18 bases between them. The germline gives CDR1 MDHEN, CDR2 SYDVKM. CDR3 bases: TGTGCCAGCAGCCAAGGAGACCTATTGGCCAATCAGCCCCAGCATTTT. It codes for CASSQGDLLANQPQHF. The full variable domain, in which reference TRBV28 and TRBJ1-5 provide the parts outside the CDR3, is DVKVTQSSRYLVKRTGEKVFLECVQDMDHENMFWYRQDPGLGLRLIYFSYDVKMKEKGDIPEGYSVSREKKERFSLILESASTNQTSMYLCASSQGDLLANQPQHFGDGTRLSIL.

In this sample, this clonotype turned up many times. The chain combines TRBV12-3 or TRBV12-4 with TRBJ2-3; 9 nucleotides line up with TRBD1. This CDR3 comprises 15 residues. V was clipped by 6 bases and J by 4 bases; unmatched bases: 8. This chain's CDR3 is CASREGGTGSDTQYF. The DNA of the CDR3 is TGTGCCAGCAGAGAAGGTGGGACAGGGTCAGATACGCAGTATTTT.

This clonotype appeared many times. An end of the junction does not agree with germline; a read error may underlie this. V and J are TRBV29-1 and TRBJ1-4; D uncertain. This CDR3 contains 13 residues. Germline CDR1 reads SQVTM; CDR2 reads ANQGSEA. The CDR3 sequence: CSVQDTLGEKLFF. Here the CDR3 DNA reads TGCAGCGTTCAAGACACCCTGGGGGAAAAACTGTTTTTT.